The 10 T cell receptor beta chains presented below share a single source sample, sequenced in a study of blood T cell repertoires in COVID-19. Sequencing used immunoSEQ multiplex PCR; TCRdb keeps in-frame clones, though not all of them. The sample includes over 120,000 clones, around 81% of them seen just once. The specimen sequenced was peripheral blood. These receptors were taken from a woman in her sixties with acute or convalescent COVID-19.

This rearrangement joins TRBV28 to TRBJ1-1, with a possible D match to TRBD1 (6 bases). V lost 4 bases, J lost 6 bases, and 15 bases lay in between. Germline V gives CDR1 MDHEN, CDR2 SYDVKM. The CDR3 spans 14 residues. The CDR3 region has the DNA TGTGCCAGCAGTTCTACAGGGTTCAGGGCTGAAGCTTTCTTT. Protein: CASSSTGFRAEAFF.

This chain links TRBV7-9 with TRBJ2-5, with a tentative D call TRBD2 (5 bases). CDR1 is SEHNR and CDR2 is FQNEAQ in the germline V gene (reference sequence). There are 17 residues in the CDR3. V lost 4 bases and J 3 bases, leaving 21 bases between the germline ends. CDR3 loop: CASSSAPIGRVEETQYF. DNA for the CDR3: TGTGCCAGCAGCTCCGCGCCGATTGGGCGGGTGGAAGAGACCCAGTACTTC.

This chain links TRBV6-1 with TRBJ1-4; 9 bases match TRBD1. The CDR3 is 15 amino acids. V lost 2 bases, J lost 7 bases, and 5 bases stayed unmatched. Germline CDR1 reads MNHNS; CDR2 reads SASEGT. The CDR3 sequence: CASSETGTGFEKLFF. CDR3 bases: TGTGCCAGCAGTGAAACCGGGACAGGGTTTGAAAAACTGTTTTTT.

This clone has just a few counts. The chain joins TRBV30 to TRBJ1-1, with 7 bases that match TRBD1. Germline CDR1 and CDR2: GTSNPN and SVGIG (reference sequence). The CDR3 has 15 residues. J gave up 5 bases and V 2 bases, and 11 bases lay outside the gene matches. CDR3 DNA: TGTGCCTGGAGTCCGACCCGACAGGGAAGTACTGAAGCTTTCTTT. It yields the protein CAWSPTRQGSTEAFF.

The chain is built from TRBV19 and TRBJ1-5; no firm D call. V lost 0 bases to trimming and J lost 6 bases, with 12 bases between them. CDR3 length: 15 residues. CDR1 is LNHDA and CDR2 is SQIVND in the germline V gene (reference sequence). The DNA for the CDR3 is TGTGCCAGTAGTATAGATATCCGGGGAAGTCAGCCCCAGCATTTT. This translates into CASSIDIRGSQPQHF.

This clone was detected only once. This rearrangement joins TRBV4-1 to TRBJ2-2, with 8 bases that match TRBD2. Germline trimming cut 5 bases from V and 3 bases from J; bases unmatched to any gene: 5. In germline, CDR1 is MGHRA, CDR2 YSYEKL. This CDR3 is 15 amino acids long. The CDR3 loop reads CASSTSGEDTGELFF. The CDR3 DNA sequence: TGCGCCAGCAGCACTAGCGGAGAGGACACCGGGGAGCTGTTTTTT.

The rearrangement uses TRBV7-9 and TRBJ1-1; D ambiguous. From germline, CDR1 is SEHNR and CDR2 FQNEAQ (reference sequence). Deletions cut 5 bases from V and 1 base from J, with 5 bases between. The CDR3 runs to 12 residues. In nucleotides, the CDR3 is TGTGCCAGCAGCGCAGGGAACACTGAAGCTTTCTTT. Protein: CASSAGNTEAFF.

This chain uses TRBV6-5 with TRBJ2-1; TRBD2 matches at 11 bases. The CDR3 length is 15 residues. Germline CDR1 reads MNHEY; CDR2 reads SVGAGI. The CDR3 region is CGRGLAGGTSNEQFF. The CDR3 region has the DNA TGTGGTCGCGGGCTAGCGGGAGGAACTAGCAATGAGCAGTTCTTC.

This clone was recorded only once. The CDR3 sequence is CASSPGSSGFNEQFF. The CDR3 DNA reads TGTGCCAGCTCACCAGGGAGCTCGGGGTTCAATGAGCAGTTCTTC. V usage is TRBV18 and J usage is TRBJ2-1; a possible D gene is TRBD2 (5 bases). V shed 2 bases and J shed 6 bases, with 14 bases lying between them. Germline V lookup: CDR1 KGHSH, CDR2 LQKENI. The CDR3 contains 15 residues.

This clone was detected a few times. The chain is built from TRBV3-1 (or the pseudogene TRBV3-2) and TRBJ2-3, with 8 bases identical to TRBD2. With 6 bases clipped from V and 5 bases from J, the junction kept 7 bases outside the gene matches. The CDR3 has 14 residues. Germline V gives CDR1 LGHDT, CDR2 YNNKEL (reference sequence). The CDR3 loop reads CASSSSGSGDTQYF. The CDR3 nucleotides are TGTGCCAGCAGTTCAAGCGGGAGTGGAGATACGCAGTATTTT.